This record covers a single T cell receptor beta chain. The specificity of this receptor is unknown. Base qualities are not recorded, but no much larger clone differs from it by a single base. The source of the sample is a study of shared clonotypes between healthy human individuals (dated by TCRdb to about 2020). About the study as a whole: A couple of women and a few men aged 18 to 49 years were included in the cohort. For each donor, three plates each were used for CD4 naive and CD4 memory, two plates were used for CD8 naive, and one plate was used for CD8 memory. To estimate repertoire size and how much clonotypes are shared between individuals, the study performed deep sequencing of blood TCR repertoires from about five healthy adults. Different laboratories and diverse techniques were used to prepare libraries and sequence TCR repertoires, to increase sequencing depth and limit assay-specific biases. Each donor's leukapheresis produced roughly between roughly 0.85 and 9.5 billion PBMCs.

V and J are trimmed by 6 bases and 0 bases, and the gene matches miss 2 bases of the junction. The cysteine opens and the phenylalanine closes a CDR3 of 13 amino acids. Only the CDR3 part of the read is kept: 39 bases, read in frame from the first base. From a lookup of the germline V gene, CDR1 and CDR2 are MNHEY and SVGAGI. Using the deep immunoSEQ assay, multiplex PCR amplified TCR CDR3 regions from genomic DNA. For each cell subset, the extracted genomic DNA was distributed evenly across all wells of several immunoSEQ 96-well plates, and each plate served as one replicate. For sorted subsets, each replicate PCR was loaded with approximately 0.2 ug genomic DNA, equivalent to 30,000 to 35,000 T cell genomes. Purified libraries were measured with a Qubit 3.0 fluorometer, size-checked on a Bioanalyzer 2100, and measured again with the KAPA Library Quantification kit. Each immunoSEQ 96-well plate was sequenced on its own single-read 150-cycle Illumina NextSeq 550 flow cell. Per the authors' processing: Because the immunoSEQ output held only junctional sequences and lacked quality scores, the filtering could not match the filtering applied to full-length reads. Sequences were annotated with PyIR, a Python wrapper for IgBLAST v1.9, and V/J genes and CDR3 were assigned using IMGT germline references. Any read was removed if the V/J assignment was weak (E-value above 1e-6), the CDR3 was missing, or the read contained stop codons, out-of-frame junctions, or ambiguous translated residues. V3J clonotypes were defined as sequences sharing an identical inferred V gene, J gene, and CDR3 amino acid sequence. The percentage overlap between two repertoires was calculated by dividing the number of shared unique clonotypes by the size of the smaller repertoire. Repertoire richness was assessed with RTK rarefaction, the Chao1 estimator, and Recon v2.1 estimates of unobserved clonotypes. Generation probabilities were computed with OLGA for all TCRbeta clonotypes obtained by the gDNA method from four donors. Held by TCRdb, this immuneACCESS table contains in-frame sequences only and omits some clones. Under half of the omission traces to an unresolved V gene where checked; the cause of the rest is unknown. V and J calls and clone size are those listed in that table; D and trimming were worked out from the DNA. The sample table records 2 million to 2.5 million clones; more than 80% of these occur just once. The top ten constitute under 0.45% of the sample.

Broad study findings and their caveats: Sampling was restricted to blood, and TCR repertoires in tissues likely differ from the TCR repertoires found in blood. Based on pairwise subsampling, the degree of clonotype sharing among donors was expected to be affected by sequencing depth. Across four donors, about 4.5% of naive CD4, around 3.3% of naive CD8, under 2.5% of memory CD4, and approximately 0.4% of memory CD8 clonotypes were shared. Because the study included a small number of donors, the genetic and exposure-history diversity represented was limited. Larger estimated clonotype richness was generally found for naive subsets than for memory subsets. Even with the large sequencing depth, rarefaction of the sorted-subset datasets indicated that sequencing was incomplete. Compared with non-shared clonotypes, clonotypes shared by all four sorted-subset donors had higher generation probabilities.

The donors were healthy, HIV-negative adults with no recently reported acute infections or vaccinations. Every donor was a Caucasian adult residing in Nashville, Tennessee, USA. CD4+ T cells were enriched by magnetic negative selection; naive cells were then positively selected on CD45RA, and the negative fraction formed the memory subset. Blood was collected by leukapheresis, and PBMCs were isolated by Ficoll-Histopaque density gradient centrifugation and then cryopreserved in liquid nitrogen vapor phase. Purity and quantity of every magnetically sorted T cell population were checked by analytical flow cytometry. Each sorted fraction had its genomic DNA isolated and then quantified by UV absorbance on a Nanodrop 2000c.

This receptor chain uses TRBV6-5 and TRBJ2-7; TRBD2 fits 7 bases in the junction. The sequence was obtained from a man younger than 35 in good health. Some clones in this sample may be carry-over from other donors' samples. Sequencing was carried out using naive CD4+ T cells from PBMCs. The cell subset or site label of this sample denotes: CD45RA+ positively selected. The CDR3 here reads CASRGRVSYEQYF. The nucleotides are TGTGCCAGCAGGGGGAGGGTCTCCTACGAGCAGTACTTC.